The clone carrying this T cell receptor (beta chain) was seen only a few times. The antigen remains undetermined. The sample comes from a study of T-cell reconstitution after alpha-beta-depleted transplantation in children. Study-level results: Several hundred rapidly expanded clones from non-depleted graft cells reportedly supplied alpha-beta T cells about two months post-transplant. A year had passed since transplant, and T-cell counts and diversity by then came mostly from newly produced T cells.

Preparation of the TCRbeta library was carried out with unique molecular identifiers. TCRdb redid the calling of the PCR reads with MiXCR, one entry per CDR3 protein. Here the sample spans fewer than 550,000 distinct CDR3 sequences, roughly a tenth being singletons. This TCR came from a child aged 2-15 years with inherited bone marrow failure, due to receive a stem cell transplant. The sequenced sample was PBMCs, obtained before TCRalphabeta/CD19-depleted stem cell transplant.

CDR3 in DNA: TGCAGTGCTAGCCCCCCTAATCTAGCGGTTAGGTACGAGCAGTACTTC. Its translation is CSASPPNLAVRYEQYF. The rearrangement joins TRBV20-1 to TRBJ2-7, with 7 bases fitting TRBD2. Germline-derived CDR1 and CDR2 are DFQATT and SNEGSKA (reference sequence). There are 16 residues in the CDR3. The J segment lost 4 bases and the V segment lost 3 bases, leaving 15 bases of the junction unmatched.